A selection of T cell receptor beta chains follows, all from one sample in a study of blood T cells in healthy people across ages. Each CDR3 protein is one row after TCRdb ran MiXCR on the 5' RACE reads. Among some 1.6 million distinct CDR3 sequences listed, around 36% were seen once. Input material: blood. The receptors shown here come from a woman aged 25 to 45 in good health. The CDR3 runs from the conserved cysteine through the conserved F or W. Each record gives: V gene, D gene, clone size, J gene, CDR3 DNA, CDR3 protein. D genes are given only for firm matches. Some rows have no size entry. The others give once, few or many, or a class for an expanded clone.

>TRBV5-1|TRBD1|NA|TRBJ2-5
TGCGCCAGCAGCTTGGTTAACGGGGACAGGGGTGTAGAGACCCAGTACTTC
CASSLVNGDRGVETQYF
>TRBV4-1|TRBD1|few|TRBJ2-7
TGCGCCAGCAGCCAATTTGGGACAGGCAACTCCTACGAGCAGTACTTC
CASSQFGTGNSYEQYF
>TRBV11-2|NA|once|TRBJ2-7
TGTGCCACCAGGACAGCCCGCTCCTACGAGCAGTACTTC
CATRTARSYEQYF
>TRBV20-1|TRBD2|NA|TRBJ2-1
TGCAGTGCTAGTGGGAGGGTTGCGTACAATGAGCAGTTCTTC
CSASGRVAYNEQFF
>TRBV29-1|TRBD2|few|TRBJ2-5
TGCAGCGTTGAAGGACTAGCGGGGCCTGGGGAGACCCAGTACTTC
CSVEGLAGPGETQYF
>TRBV4-1|TRBD2|NA|TRBJ2-2
TGCGCCAGCAGCCAGGGACTAGCGGGTCTCTACACCGGGGAGCTGTTTTTT
CASSQGLAGLYTGELFF
>TRBV5-1|NA|NA|TRBJ1-2
TGCGCCAGCAGCTTCCTAAGGGACTATGGCTACACCTTC
CASSFLRDYGYTF
>TRBV7-9|NA|NA|TRBJ1-5
TGTGCCAGCGCCTCACTGAGGGCAGGCAATCAGCCCCAGCATTTT
CASASLRAGNQPQHF
>TRBV2|NA|few|TRBJ2-6
TGTGCCAGCAGCGGGGGCGCCTCTGGGGCCAACGTCCTGACTTTC
CASSGGASGANVLTF
>TRBV9|TRBD2|NA|TRBJ2-2
TGTGCCAGCAGCGTAGCGACTAGCGGGAGGGCGAACACCGGGGAGCTGTTTTTT
CASSVATSGRANTGELFF
>TRBV27|NA|once|TRBJ2-5
TGTGCCAGCAGTTTGGGTAGCTGGGTACAAGGGACCCAGTACTTC
CASSLGSWVQGTQYF
>TRBV5-1|TRBD2|NA|TRBJ2-5
TGCGCCAGCAGCCTAGGGACTAGCGGTCTGATACTGGGGGAGACCCAGTACTTC
CASSLGTSGLILGETQYF
>TRBV7-2|NA|NA|TRBJ1-5
TGTGCCAGCAGCTTATATTACAATCAGCCCCAGCATTTT
CASSLYYNQPQHF
>TRBV5-8|TRBD2|once|TRBJ2-1
TGTGCCAGCAGCTTGGGGGCTACTAGCGGGAGGGCGTACGTCAATGAGCAGTTCTTC
CASSLGATSGRAYVNEQFF
>TRBV7-9|NA|few|TRBJ2-1
TGTGCCAGCCCTTTACTCTCCGGGGACGATGAGCAGTTCTTC
CASPLLSGDDEQFF
>TRBV20-1|TRBD2|few|TRBJ2-1
TGCAGTGCTTCTCCGGGAGGAAGCTCCTACAATGAGCAGTTCTTC
CSASPGGSSYNEQFF
>TRBV7-9|NA|NA|TRBJ2-2
TGTGCCAGCAGCGGCCCTAGCGTACTTATCCGGGAGCTGTTTTTT
CASSGPSVLIRELFF
>TRBV10-3|NA|NA|TRBJ2-6
TGTGCCATCCCCTCTACTGGGGCCAACGTCCTGACTTTC
CAIPSTGANVLTF
>TRBV20-1|NA|NA|TRBJ1-2
TGCAGTGCTAAGCCTCAGCTGACGGTGGGCGGCTACACCTTC
CSAKPQLTVGGYTF
>TRBV2|TRBD2|few|TRBJ2-7
TGTGCCGGGAAAGCGGGGGGCGGTTACGAGCAGTACTTC
CAGKAGGGYEQYF
>TRBV27|NA|NA|TRBJ2-1
TGTGCCAGCAGTCCCGGGCTTCCCTGGGGCAATGAGCAGTTCTTC
CASSPGLPWGNEQFF
>TRBV18|NA|few|TRBJ2-5
TGTGCCAGCTCACCGGGGCAGAAGAAAGAGACCCAGTACTTC
CASSPGQKKETQYF
>TRBV28|NA|NA|TRBJ2-5
TGTGCCAGCAGTTTAAGTTGGGGGAGAGGTGAGACCCAGTACTTC
CASSLSWGRGETQYF
>TRBV18|NA|NA|TRBJ2-7
TGTGCCAGCTCAACCGACAAGAACTACGAGCAGTACTTC
CASSTDKNYEQYF
>TRBV13|TRBD2|few|TRBJ2-1
TGTGCCAGCATCGAACGGGGGGACTACAATGAGCAGTTCTTC
CASIERGDYNEQFF
>TRBV20-1|NA|few|TRBJ2-1
TGCAGTGCTAGAACTCGGGCAGCTAGTCTCTCCTACAATGAGCAGTTCTTC
CSARTRAASLSYNEQFF
>TRBV12-3/TRBV12-4|NA|many|TRBJ2-7
TGTGCCAGCAGCTTAGGAGCTGGGCCCAACTACGAGCAGTACTTC
CASSLGAGPNYEQYF
>TRBV13|NA|few|TRBJ2-2
TGTGCCAGCAGGGAAGGGGGGTCTAGCGGATACACCGGGGAGCTGTTTTTT
CASREGGSSGYTGELFF
>TRBV20-1|NA|few|TRBJ2-3
TGCAGTGCAGAGGTCGACAGAAGGTTTACAGATACGCAGTATTTT
CSAEVDRRFTDTQYF
>TRBV20-1|NA|NA|TRBJ1-1
TGCAGTGCTACCAATAGAGGGGGTAACACTGAAGCTTTCTTT
CSATNRGGNTEAFF
>TRBV20-1|TRBD2|many|TRBJ2-7
TGCAGTGGGGAGACTAGCGGACAAAGGGAGCAGTACTTC
CSGETSGQREQYF
>TRBV28|NA|NA|TRBJ2-1
TGTGCCAGCAGGCCAACAGGGATTCATGGAGGGGAGCAGTTCTTC
CASRPTGIHGGEQFF
>TRBV28|TRBD2|NA|TRBJ2-7
TGTGCCAGCAGTACCTCGAGTGGGAGGGGAAATGAGCAGTACTTC
CASSTSSGRGNEQYF
>TRBV7-9|NA|few|TRBJ2-7
TGTGCCAGCAGCTTCCCCCTAGCGCCCTTGGACCAGTACTTC
CASSFPLAPLDQYF
>TRBV20-1|NA|NA|TRBJ2-6
TGCAGTGCTGCCCCGGACTCTGGGGCCAACGCCCTGACTTTC
CSAAPDSGANALTF
>TRBV28|TRBD1|few|TRBJ2-3
TGTGCCAGCACTATACAGGGGGCAGATACGCAGTATTTT
CASTIQGADTQYF
>TRBV5-1|NA|few|TRBJ2-5
TGCGCCAGCAGCTCGCCTCCGGGACGGACCCAAGAGACCCAGTACTTC
CASSSPPGRTQETQYF
>TRBV30|NA|NA|TRBJ2-3
TGTGCCTGGAGTGGAATAGCGAGCACAGATACGCAGTATTTT
CAWSGIASTDTQYF
>TRBV30|NA|NA|TRBJ1-2
TGTGCCTGGAACCAGGGGTCAGGGTATGGCTACACCTTC
CAWNQGSGYGYTF
>TRBV20-1|NA|many|TRBJ2-7
TGCAGTGCCAAGGTTCCTCTGAACGCCTACGAGCAGTACTTC
CSAKVPLNAYEQYF
>TRBV5-1|TRBD1|few|TRBJ1-4
TGCGCCAGCAGCGCACAGGGGGCGCGTGAAAAACTGTTTTTT
CASSAQGAREKLFF
>TRBV27|NA|NA|TRBJ1-2
TGTGCCAGCAGCGGGGCCCTTAATAACTATGGCTACACCTTC
CASSGALNNYGYTF